This T cell receptor beta chain was found in a study of blood T cell repertoires in COVID-19. At the level of the study: Acute and convalescent COVID-19 specimens originated in the United States, Italy and Spain. PBMCs, B-cell-depleted T cells, or T cells provided the cDNA or gDNA that made up the material.

In the original workflow: Amplifying reference gene primers gave estimates of nucleated cell counts. TCRdb keeps only in-frame clones here, not all; method: immunoSEQ multiplex PCR. V, J and clone size are those of that table, while D and trimming were read from the DNA. The sample lists about 160,000 clones; roughly 88% were seen once. This TCR came from a man younger than 35 with acute or convalescent COVID-19. The sequenced material came from peripheral blood.

The CDR3 region has the DNA TGTGCCAGCCGACCTTCGCGTGGGACATGGGGCCCTGAAGCTTTCTTT. Protein: CASRPSRGTWGPEAFF. J is TRBJ1-1 and V is TRBV3-1 (or the pseudogene TRBV3-2); D possibly corresponds to TRBD1 (6 bases). Trimming cost V 8 bases and J 6 bases, with 25 bases left between them. CDR3 length equals 16 residues. Germline loops: CDR1 LGHDT, CDR2 YNNKEL (reference sequence).